This T cell receptor (beta chain) emerged from a study of naive and memory T cell subsets. Study-wide results and caveats: Over 95% of naive TCR sequences appeared only once after error correction, unlike memory subsets. Naive repertoires, especially CD8, held a few larger clonotypes, possibly memory cells re-expressing CD45RA. Each distinct alpha or beta sequence counts as one clonotype.

CDR3 length: 12 amino acids. V was shortened by 5 bases and J by 5 bases, with 10 bases between the two germline ends. Germline V gives CDR1 SQVTM, CDR2 ANQGSEA. A word on this clonotype: Its antigen remains unidentified.

Two oligonucleotides, mixed equimolar, formed the beta constant-region primer covering TRBC1 and TRBC2. Four rounds of PCR amplified the ligated cDNA using nested alpha and beta constant-region primers plus SP2. TCRdb processed the UMI-ligation and nested PCR reads anew with MiXCR; each CDR3 protein has one entry. The sample includes over 130,000 distinct CDR3 sequences, 15% to 20% of them seen just once. Sequential positive selection took CD4 T cells first, then CD8 T cells. The sequencing sample was made of naive CD8+ T cells from blood. The clonotype originates from a human donor in good health. The chain recombines TRBV29-1 with TRBJ2-1, with unresolved D. This CDR3 is CSVFGKNNEQFF. The CDR3 DNA sequence: TGCAGCGTTTTCGGAAAAAACAATGAGCAGTTCTTC.